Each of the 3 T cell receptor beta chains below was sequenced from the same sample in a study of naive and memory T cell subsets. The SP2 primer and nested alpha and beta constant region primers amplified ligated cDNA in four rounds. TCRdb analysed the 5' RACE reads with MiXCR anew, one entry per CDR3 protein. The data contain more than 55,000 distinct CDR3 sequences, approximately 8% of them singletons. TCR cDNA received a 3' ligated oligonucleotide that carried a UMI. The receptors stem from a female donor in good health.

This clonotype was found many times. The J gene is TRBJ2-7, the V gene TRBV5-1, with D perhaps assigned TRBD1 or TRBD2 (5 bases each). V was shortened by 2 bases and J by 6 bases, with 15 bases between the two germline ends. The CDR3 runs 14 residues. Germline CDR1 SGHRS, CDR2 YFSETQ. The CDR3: CASSFQPGTSEQYF. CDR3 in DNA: TGCGCCAGCAGCTTCCAGCCGGGGACGTCCGAGCAGTACTTC.

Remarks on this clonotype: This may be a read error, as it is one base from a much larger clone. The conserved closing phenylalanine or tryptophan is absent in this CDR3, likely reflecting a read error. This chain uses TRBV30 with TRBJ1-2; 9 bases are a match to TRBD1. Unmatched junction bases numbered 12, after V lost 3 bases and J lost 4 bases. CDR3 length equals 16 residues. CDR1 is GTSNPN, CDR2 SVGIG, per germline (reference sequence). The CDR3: CAWSIGVGQGGYGYTL. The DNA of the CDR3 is TGTGCCTGGAGCATTGGGGTGGGACAGGGTGGCTATGGCTACACCCTC.

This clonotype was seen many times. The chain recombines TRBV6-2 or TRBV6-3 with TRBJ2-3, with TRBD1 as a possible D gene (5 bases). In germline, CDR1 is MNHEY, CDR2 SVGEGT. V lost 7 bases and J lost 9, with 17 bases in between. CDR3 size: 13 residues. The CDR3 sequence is CASTPGFYKTQYF. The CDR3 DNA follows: TGTGCCAGCACCCCAGGGTTCTACAAGACGCAGTATTTT.